The clone carrying this T cell receptor (beta chain) was detected only a few times. Its antigen is not known. CDR1 and CDR2 (germline): MDHEN, SYDVKM. After removal of 2 bases from V and 7 bases from J, the junction contained 13 bases not matched to a gene. CDR3 length: 16 residues. This entry comes from a study of post-analysis software for immune sequencing data. Regarding the study as a whole: A handful of TRBV segments were significantly more frequent in patients than in controls. TRBV5-6, TRBV5-1 and TRBV20-1 were among these segments. Normalized Chao1 diversity was significantly reduced in patients versus controls.

Carried by the TCR beta cDNA libraries were unique molecular identifiers. MiXCR, applied by TCRdb to the PCR reads, yields one record per CDR3 protein. The sample consists of roughly 730,000 distinct CDR3 sequences, less than 35% of them appearing once. The chain joins TRBV28 to TRBJ2-7, with 8 bases aligning to TRBD1. This receptor was obtained from a girl between 5 and 17 years old with multiple sclerosis. Sequencing used blood. Here the CDR3 DNA reads TGTGCCAGCAGTTTAGTGACAGGGGTTCTATCGGGTGAGCAGTACTTC. Protein sequence: CASSLVTGVLSGEQYF.